One and the same sample provided the 20 T cell receptor beta chains below, sequenced in a study of cytomegalovirus exposure and HLA in healthy donors. PCR amplification relied on 60 Vbeta primers (plus 13 Jbeta primers). The table came from immunoSEQ multiplex PCR; TCRdb's copy has only in-frame clones and leaves some out. This table has approximately 180,000 clones, almost 85% appearing once. Sequencing was carried out using PBMCs. The receptors originated from a girl between 5 and 17 years old in good health and CMV-seropositive.

This chain links TRBV19 with TRBJ1-3; 9 bases match TRBD1. Trimming removed 5 bases from V and 1 base from J; junction bases left unmatched: 9. This CDR3 is 17 amino acids long. Looked up from germline, CDR1 is LNHDA and CDR2 is SQIVND (reference sequence). The CDR3 DNA follows: TGTGCCAGTAGTTCTACAGGGGGCACTGGGTCTGGAAACACCATATATTTT. Translated: CASSSTGGTGSGNTIYF.

This clone was recorded only once. This chain uses TRBV6-1 with TRBJ1-5; D is ambiguous. This CDR3 has 13 amino acids. Trimming removed 3 bases at V and 3 bases at J, with 6 bases between. CDR1 MNHNS and CDR2 SASEGT come from the germline V gene. For the CDR3, the DNA is TGTGCCAGCAGTGATATTTTCAATCAGCCCCAGCATTTT. This encodes CASSDIFNQPQHF.

The chain carries TRBV29-1 and TRBJ2-2, with 8 bases fitting TRBD1. The junction had 2 bases not matched to a gene; V was cut back by 3 bases and J by 2 bases. The CDR3 totals 14 residues. Germline assignment: CDR1 SQVTM and CDR2 ANQGSEA. The CDR3 nucleotides read TGCAGCGTTGATGACAGGGGAAACACCGGGGAGCTGTTTTTT. It yields the protein CSVDDRGNTGELFF.

This rearrangement joins TRBV9 to TRBJ2-5; D may be TRBD2 (6 bases). In germline, CDR1 is SGDLS, CDR2 YYNGEE. The V gene lost 2 bases and the J gene lost 5 bases, with 16 bases spanning the gap. The CDR3 extends over 15 amino acids. The CDR3 sequence is CASSVGPTSGETQYF. In DNA, the CDR3 is TGTGCCAGCAGCGTCGGACCGACAAGCGGGGAGACCCAGTACTTC. Combining the CDR3 with reference TRBV9 and TRBJ2-5 gives the whole variable domain DSGVTQTPKHLITATGQRVTLRCSPRSGDLSVYWYQQSLDQGLQFLIQYYNGEERAKGNILERFSAQQFPDLHSELNLSSLELGDSALYFCASSVGPTSGETQYFGPGTRLLVL.

V is TRBV11-2 and J is TRBJ2-3; 8 bases are shared with TRBD2. The CDR3 is made up of 17 amino acids. After removal of 1 base from V and 0 bases from J, the junction contained 6 bases not matched to a gene. CDR1 SGHAT and CDR2 FQNNGV come from the germline V gene. The CDR3 DNA sequence: TGTGCCAGCAGCTTAGGATCGGGGGGGCCTAGCACAGATACGCAGTATTTT. It translates to CASSLGSGGPSTDTQYF.

This clone came up a few times. The chain uses TRBV9 and TRBJ2-3; 10 bases line up with TRBD2. CDR1 and CDR2 from the germline V gene are SGDLS and YYNGEE. With V trimmed by 0 bases and J by 4 bases, 5 bases remained unmatched. The CDR3 length is 16 residues. The CDR3 region is CASSVGLAGVADTQYF. The CDR3 DNA follows: TGTGCCAGCAGCGTAGGGCTAGCGGGGGTTGCAGATACGCAGTATTTT.

This chain connects TRBV6-5 to TRBJ2-3; no definite D call. This CDR3 has 14 amino acids. V lost 7 bases, J lost 4 bases, and 15 bases lay in between. CDR1 is MNHEY and CDR2 is SVGAGI in the germline V gene. The CDR3 loop is CASMKLRMADTQYF. CDR3 bases: TGTGCCAGCATGAAGCTTAGAATGGCAGATACGCAGTATTTT.

V and J are TRBV5-1 and TRBJ1-1; D remains unclear. Germline assignment: CDR1 SGHRS and CDR2 YFSETQ. Trimming took 1 base from V and 3 from J, leaving 10 bases between them. This CDR3 is built from 14 residues. The CDR3 loop is CASSLMGGDTEAFF. The CDR3 DNA reads as TGCGCCAGCAGCTTGATGGGAGGTGACACTGAAGCTTTCTTT.

The V gene is TRBV29-1, the J gene TRBJ1-2, with unresolved D. The germline V gene has CDR1 SQVTM and CDR2 ANQGSEA. The CDR3 loop spans 12 amino acids. Trimming took off 2 bases at V and 6 bases at J, with 10 bases between the two ends. The CDR3 DNA reads TGCAGCGTTGAATCCAGGTGGGATGGCTACACCTTC. Translated: CSVESRWDGYTF. The full variable domain, in which reference TRBV29-1 and TRBJ1-2 provide the parts outside the CDR3, is SAVISQKPSRDICQRGTSLTIQCQVDSQVTMMFWYRQQPGQSLTLIATANQGSEATYESGFVIDKFPISRPNLTFSTLTVSNMSPEDSSIYLCSVESRWDGYTFGSGTRLTVV.

The chain links TRBV27 to TRBJ2-3; TRBD2 agrees at 9 bases. V lost 3 bases to trimming and J lost 2 bases; unmatched junction nucleotides: 6. Per the germline V gene, CDR1 is MNHEY and CDR2 is SMNVEV (reference sequence). This CDR3 comprises 16 residues. The CDR3 DNA follows: TGTGCCAGCAGTTTGTCGGGACTAGCATACACAGATACGCAGTATTTT. Protein: CASSLSGLAYTDTQYF.

The rearrangement links TRBV5-4 to TRBJ2-7; 11 bases fit TRBD1. Germline CDR1 reads SGHNT; CDR2 reads YYREEE (reference sequence). The V segment lost 4 bases and the J segment 0 bases; nucleotides outside the gene matches: 3. The CDR3 is made up of 15 amino acids. This CDR3 reads CASSRDRGASYEQYF. CDR3 nucleotides: TGTGCCAGCAGCCGGGACAGGGGGGCCTCCTACGAGCAGTACTTC.

Regarding this clone: An end of the junction differs from the germline gene, which may be a read error. The gene calls are TRBV4-1 and TRBJ2-4; tentatively, D is TRBD2 (5 bases). This CDR3 is 13 amino acids long. Germline lookup yields CDR1 MGHRA and CDR2 YSYEKL. CDR3 in DNA: TGCGCCAGCATGGACTTAGCCAAAAACAGTCAGTACTTC. It encodes CASMDLAKNSQYF.

The chain couples TRBV5-1 to TRBJ2-5; weak D call: TRBD1 (5 bases). CDR1 SGHRS and CDR2 YFSETQ come from the germline V gene. The ends were cut back, 4 bases at V and 2 bases at J, with 18 bases in the middle. This CDR3 has 16 residues. The CDR3, as DNA: TGCGCCAGCAGCCCCCGAGAAGGACAAACGCAAGAGACCCAGTACTTC. Protein sequence: CASSPREGQTQETQYF.

V is TRBV4-1 and J is TRBJ2-7, with D unresolved. V was pared by 0 bases and J by 4 bases, with 16 bases between. The CDR3 is 16 amino acids. The V gene's germline CDR1 is MGHRA and CDR2 YSYEKL. The CDR3, as DNA: TGCGCCAGCAGCCAAGAGGGCCCACCCCGTACGTACGAGCAGTACTTC. It codes for CASSQEGPPRTYEQYF.

The chain employs TRBV10-3 and TRBJ1-5; D is ambiguous. The V end was cut by 0 bases, the J end by 9 bases, with 6 bases between. Germline V lookup: CDR1 ENHRY, CDR2 SYGVKD. This CDR3 contains 12 residues. Here the CDR3 reads CAISESHLPQHF. For the CDR3, the DNA is TGTGCCATCAGTGAGTCCCATTTGCCCCAGCATTTT.

The chain carries TRBV10-3 and TRBJ2-3; the match to TRBD2 covers 12 bases. CDR1 and CDR2 (germline): ENHRY, SYGVKD. V gave up 11 bases and J gave up 7 bases; unmatched junction bases: 10. CDR3 size: 14 residues. The CDR3 here is CASSTSGGLNTQYF. The CDR3 DNA follows: TGTGCCTCGTCCACTAGCGGGGGGCTTAATACGCAGTATTTT.

The chain carries TRBV9 and TRBJ2-3, with a tentative D call TRBD2 (7 bases). Germline V gene lookup returns CDR1 SGDLS and CDR2 YYNGEE. The CDR3 runs to 13 residues. V lost 7 bases to trimming and J lost 1 base, with 10 bases between them. CDR3 region: CASGGARTDTQYF. In DNA form, the CDR3 reads TGTGCCAGCGGGGGGGCGCGCACAGATACGCAGTATTTT.

In DNA form, the CDR3 reads TGTGCCAGCAGCTTGGCCTACGGCAATCAGCCCCAGCATTTT. Translated: CASSLAYGNQPQHF. The chain uses TRBV5-5 and TRBJ1-5; no firm D call. Trimming took off 0 bases at V and 2 bases at J, with 6 bases between the two ends. The CDR3 covers 14 residues. CDR1 is SGHKS, CDR2 YYEKEE, per germline (reference sequence).

The genes are TRBV6-1 and TRBJ1-5, with a possible D match to TRBD1 (6 bases). Germline V gene lookup returns CDR1 MNHNS and CDR2 SASEGT. The CDR3 extends over 14 amino acids. V shed 5 bases and J shed 4 bases, with 12 bases lying between them. Here the CDR3 reads CASSHLGANQPQHF. CDR3 nucleotide sequence: TGTGCCAGCAGTCACCTGGGGGCGAATCAGCCCCAGCATTTT.

V is TRBV5-4 and J is TRBJ2-3, with D perhaps matching TRBD2 (6 bases). Between the trimmed V and J ends, which lost 3 bases and 0 bases, there was a span of 8 bases. Germline-derived CDR1 and CDR2 are SGHNT and YYREEE (reference sequence). The CDR3 runs to 14 residues. DNA for the CDR3: TGTGCCAGCAGCTGGGACTCTAGCACAGATACGCAGTATTTT. Its translation is CASSWDSSTDTQYF.